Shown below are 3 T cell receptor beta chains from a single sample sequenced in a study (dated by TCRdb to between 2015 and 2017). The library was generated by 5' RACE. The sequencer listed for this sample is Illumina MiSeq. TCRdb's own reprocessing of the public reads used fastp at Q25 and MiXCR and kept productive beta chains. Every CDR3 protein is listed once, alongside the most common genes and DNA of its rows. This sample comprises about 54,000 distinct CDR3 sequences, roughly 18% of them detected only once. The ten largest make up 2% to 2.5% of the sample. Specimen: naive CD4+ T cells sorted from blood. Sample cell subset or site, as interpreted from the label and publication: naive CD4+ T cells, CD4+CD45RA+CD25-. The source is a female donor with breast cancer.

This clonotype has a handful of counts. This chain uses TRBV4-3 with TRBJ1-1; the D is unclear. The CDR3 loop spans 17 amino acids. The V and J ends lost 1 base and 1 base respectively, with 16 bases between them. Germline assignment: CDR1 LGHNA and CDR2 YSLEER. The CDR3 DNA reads TGCGCCAGCAGCCAAGCATCGATGTGGGGAGGGAACACTGAAGCTTTCTTT. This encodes CASSQASMWGGNTEAFF.

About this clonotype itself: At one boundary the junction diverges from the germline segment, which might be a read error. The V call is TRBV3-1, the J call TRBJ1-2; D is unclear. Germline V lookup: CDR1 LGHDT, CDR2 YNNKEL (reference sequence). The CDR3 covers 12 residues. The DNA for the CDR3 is TGTGCTAGCAGCCCCCGCGGCGTTGGCTACACCTTC. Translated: CASSPRGVGYTF.

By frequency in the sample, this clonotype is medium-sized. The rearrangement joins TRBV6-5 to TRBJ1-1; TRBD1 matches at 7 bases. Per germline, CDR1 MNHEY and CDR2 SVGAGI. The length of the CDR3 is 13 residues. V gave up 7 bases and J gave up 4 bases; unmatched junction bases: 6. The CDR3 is CASNLQGSTEAFF. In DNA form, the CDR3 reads TGTGCCAGCAACCTACAGGGGAGCACTGAAGCTTTCTTT.